This T cell receptor beta chain was identified in a study of T cell responses to AZD1222 COVID-19 vaccine. Germline CDR1 is SGHRS and CDR2 is YFSETQ. The length of the CDR3 is 15 residues. Trimming took 6 bases from V and 5 from J; bases not matched to a gene: 10. Clones were read by immunoSEQ multiplex PCR, and TCRdb kept only the in-frame ones, dropping some. The top ten clones hold 4% to 4.5% of a sample with some 97,000 clones, approximately 87% of them seen once. Regarding the study as a whole: Dominant at 160-218 and 743-854, vaccine-associated CD4 TCRs also spanned spike.

Of note for this clone: Its antigen is unknown.

J is TRBJ1-4 and V is TRBV5-1, with 7 nucleotides matching TRBD1. Sample: peripheral blood, taken on day 0 of MenACWY control vaccination. This TCR was sampled from an adult in good health. CDR3 residues: CASKELQGQNEKLFF. The CDR3 region has the DNA TGCGCCAGCAAGGAACTACAGGGGCAAAATGAAAAACTGTTTTTT. The whole variable domain, remainder taken from reference TRBV5-1 and TRBJ1-4, is KAGVTQTPRYLIKTRGQQVTLSCSPISGHRSVSWYQQTPGQGLQFLFEYFSETQRNKGNFPGRFSGRQFSNSRSEMNVSTLELGDSALYLCASKELQGQNEKLFFGSGTQLSVL.